These 20 T cell receptor beta chains were sequenced from one sample in a study of blood T cell repertoires in COVID-19. This table comes from immunoSEQ multiplex PCR, and its TCRdb copy is limited to in-frame clones, with some not included. The repertoire consists of 120,000 or so clones, with 83% occurring once and the leading ten covering about 5.5%. Source material: peripheral blood. The receptor set was obtained from an older man with active or convalescent COVID-19.

V usage is TRBV27 and J usage is TRBJ2-2; perhaps TRBD1 as D (5 bases). Trimming took 11 bases from V and 0 from J, leaving 10 bases between them. Germline lookup yields CDR1 MNHEY and CDR2 SMNVEV (reference sequence). The CDR3 has 13 amino acids. The CDR3 here is CAAQVANTGELFF. DNA for the CDR3: TGTGCCGCACAGGTGGCGAACACCGGGGAGCTGTTTTTT.

The V gene is TRBV4-1, the J gene TRBJ1-1, with TRBD1 matching 8 bases. This CDR3 contains 15 residues. Trimming removed 4 bases from V and 0 bases from J; junction bases left unmatched: 4. Germline loops: CDR1 MGHRA, CDR2 YSYEKL. The DNA for the CDR3 is TGCGCCAGCAGCCTGACAGGGGTCATGAACACTGAAGCTTTCTTT. Protein sequence: CASSLTGVMNTEAFF.

The chain joins TRBV5-1 to TRBJ2-7; 10 bases match TRBD1. Unmatched junction bases numbered 11, after V lost 4 bases and J lost 4 bases. CDR1 and CDR2 (germline): SGHRS, YFSETQ. CDR3 length equals 16 residues. Here the CDR3 DNA reads TGCGCCAGCAGCCCCAAAGGACAGGGGGGGAAGTACGAGCAGTACTTC. Protein sequence: CASSPKGQGGKYEQYF.

The V and J genes are TRBV2 and TRBJ2-5; 11 bases fit TRBD2. With V trimmed by 6 bases and J by 5 bases, 5 bases remained unmatched. Germline lookup yields CDR1 SNHLY and CDR2 FYNNEI. The CDR3 spans 14 residues. The CDR3 loop is CASSVAGGRETQYF. Written as DNA, the CDR3 is TGTGCCAGCAGCGTAGCGGGGGGGCGGGAGACCCAGTACTTC.

This clone has only a few counts. The V and J genes are TRBV10-3 and TRBJ2-3; 8 bases line up with TRBD2. V lost 4 bases, J lost 4 bases, and 4 bases stayed unmatched. The CDR3 has 14 residues. CDR1 and CDR2 (germline): ENHRY, SYGVKD. The CDR3 coding sequence is TGTGCCATCAGTGCGGGGGGGGCCCCAGATACGCAGTATTTT. Its protein is CAISAGGAPDTQYF.

CDR3 protein: CASRAHAAGELFF. CDR3 nucleotides: TGTGCCAGCAGGGCCCACGCGGCCGGGGAGCTGTTTTTT. The chain recombines TRBV6-5 with TRBJ2-2; D not certain. Trimming pared 6 bases from V and 6 bases from J, leaving 11 bases between. The V gene's germline CDR1 is MNHEY and CDR2 SVGAGI. This CDR3 is 13 amino acids long.

The chain carries TRBV11-2 and TRBJ2-5, with TRBD1 matching over 11 bases. Germline loops: CDR1 SGHAT, CDR2 FQNNGV. Unmatched junction bases numbered 16, after V lost 8 bases and J lost 5 bases. This CDR3 spans 17 amino acids. For the CDR3, the DNA is TGTGCCAGCGGCCGCCGGACAGGGGGCCTTGCGCCGGAGACCCAGTACTTC. Its translation: CASGRRTGGLAPETQYF.

The chain couples TRBV7-6 to TRBJ1-4, with 8 nucleotides matching TRBD1. The V segment lost 5 bases and the J segment 5 bases; nucleotides outside the gene matches: 7. This CDR3 has 15 residues. Germline V gene lookup returns CDR1 SGHVS and CDR2 FNYEAQ. This CDR3 is CASSTQGAINEKLFF. The CDR3 region has the DNA TGTGCCAGCAGCACCCAGGGGGCCATAAATGAAAAACTGTTTTTT.

The table lists this clone with a count of one. The rearrangement joins TRBV27 to TRBJ2-3; possibly TRBD1 for D (6 bases). This CDR3 contains 14 residues. V shed 4 bases and J shed 0 bases, with 8 bases lying between them. The germline V gene has CDR1 MNHEY and CDR2 SMNVEV (reference sequence). CDR3 bases: TGTGCCAGCAGTTACCAGGGGAGCACAGATACGCAGTATTTT. As protein: CASSYQGSTDTQYF.

This clone was seen a single time. This rearrangement joins TRBV10-3 to TRBJ2-7, with D perhaps matching TRBD2 (5 bases). In germline, CDR1 is ENHRY, CDR2 SYGVKD. V was pared by 0 bases and J by 0 bases, with 12 bases between. The CDR3 is 16 amino acids. The CDR3: CAISESRGLSSYEQYF. The CDR3, as DNA: TGTGCCATCAGTGAGTCGAGAGGGCTGAGCTCCTACGAGCAGTACTTC.

The J gene is TRBJ1-6, the V gene TRBV19; weak D call: TRBD1 (5 bases). Per germline, CDR1 LNHDA and CDR2 SQIVND (reference sequence). V shed 5 bases and J shed 0 bases, with 8 bases lying between them. The CDR3 runs 15 residues. CDR3: CASSGGSSYNSPLHF. The CDR3 region has the DNA TGTGCCAGTAGTGGGGGGAGCTCCTATAATTCACCCCTCCACTTT.

J is TRBJ2-7 and V is TRBV19; D remains ambiguous. The germline V gene encodes CDR1 LNHDA and CDR2 SQIVND (reference sequence). V lost 6 bases, J lost 2 bases, and 14 bases lay in between. The CDR3 loop spans 14 amino acids. DNA for the CDR3: TGTGCCAGTAGCCGGCAGACACTTGCCTACGAGCAGTACTTC. It encodes CASSRQTLAYEQYF.

V and J are TRBV7-2 and TRBJ1-2, with D hard to call. V lost 7 bases and J 6 bases, leaving 21 bases between the germline ends. This CDR3 region has 15 residues. Germline V gene sequence: CDR1 SGHTA, CDR2 FQGNSA. CDR3 amino acids: CASTSGVSALNGYTF. The CDR3 DNA is TGTGCCAGCACCTCCGGAGTGAGTGCGCTTAATGGCTACACCTTC.

This clone occurred once. The V and J genes are TRBV19 and TRBJ2-3; a weak D match, TRBD2 (5 bases). Germline CDR1 is LNHDA and CDR2 is SQIVND (reference sequence). This CDR3 is built from 14 residues. V was pared by 3 bases and J by 8 bases, with 15 bases between. The CDR3 loop is CASSMDGLASTQYF. The DNA for the CDR3 is TGTGCCAGTAGTATGGATGGGCTAGCTTCTACGCAGTATTTT.

The genes are TRBV24-1 and TRBJ2-5, with 8 nucleotides matching TRBD2. Germline trimming cut 5 bases from V and 3 bases from J; bases unmatched to any gene: 7. CDR1 KGHDR and CDR2 SFDVKD come from the germline V gene. The CDR3 has 15 residues. CDR3 coding DNA: TGTGCCACCAGTGGTGGGGCGGGGGGCAAAGAGACCCAGTACTTC. Amino acid sequence: CATSGGAGGKETQYF.

The V and J genes are TRBV27 and TRBJ1-2; 8 positions match TRBD1. The CDR3 totals 12 residues. V lost 8 bases, J lost 7 bases, and 6 bases stayed unmatched. Germline V CDR1 and CDR2: MNHEY, SMNVEV (reference sequence). The CDR3 sequence is CASGRQGFGYTF. CDR3 DNA: TGTGCCAGCGGCCGACAGGGGTTTGGCTACACCTTC.

This clone was seen once. The CDR3 DNA sequence: TGTGCCAGCTCACCCGGGACAGTCAATGAAAAACTGTTTTTT. It is translated as CASSPGTVNEKLFF. The V call is TRBV18, the J call TRBJ1-4; 7 positions agree with TRBD1. With 3 bases clipped from V and 5 bases from J, the junction kept 3 bases outside the gene matches. The germline V gene encodes CDR1 KGHSH and CDR2 LQKENI. There are 14 residues in the CDR3. Full variable domain (rest looked up from reference TRBV18 and TRBJ1-4): NAGVMQNPRHLVRRRGQEARLRCSPMKGHSHVYWYRQLPEEGLKFMVYLQKENIIDESGMPKERFSAEFPKEGPSILRIQQVVRGDSAAYFCASSPGTVNEKLFFGSGTQLSVL.

In this sample, this clone turned up a few times. Additional DNA sequences in this sample encode the identical CDR3. This chain's CDR3 is CASSPLAEADTQYF. In nucleotides, the CDR3 is TGCGCCAGCAGCCCCCTAGCCGAGGCAGATACGCAGTATTTT. The rearrangement uses TRBV5-1 and TRBJ2-3; D possibly corresponds to TRBD2 (5 bases). The V end was cut by 4 bases, the J end by 4 bases, with 13 bases between. The germline V gene encodes CDR1 SGHRS and CDR2 YFSETQ. CDR3 length: 14 amino acids.

The chain employs TRBV7-9 and TRBJ1-2; 10 nucleotides align to TRBD1. Germline V gene data show CDR1 as SEHNR and CDR2 as FQNEAQ (reference sequence). V lost 5 bases and J lost 7; bases outside the gene matches: 13. CDR3 size: 16 residues. As DNA, the CDR3 is TGTGCCAGCAGCCCTAGTGGGACAGGGGCGCCCGGTGGCTACACCTTC. Translated: CASSPSGTGAPGGYTF.

The V call is TRBV5-5, the J call TRBJ2-2; D is unclear. CDR1 SGHKS and CDR2 YYEKEE come from the germline V gene (reference sequence). Trimming stripped 0 bases from V and 2 bases from J, with 11 bases between. The CDR3 runs 16 residues. In DNA form, the CDR3 reads TGTGCCAGCAGCTTGGAGTGGGCGCTTAACACCGGGGAGCTGTTTTTT. Its translation: CASSLEWALNTGELFF.